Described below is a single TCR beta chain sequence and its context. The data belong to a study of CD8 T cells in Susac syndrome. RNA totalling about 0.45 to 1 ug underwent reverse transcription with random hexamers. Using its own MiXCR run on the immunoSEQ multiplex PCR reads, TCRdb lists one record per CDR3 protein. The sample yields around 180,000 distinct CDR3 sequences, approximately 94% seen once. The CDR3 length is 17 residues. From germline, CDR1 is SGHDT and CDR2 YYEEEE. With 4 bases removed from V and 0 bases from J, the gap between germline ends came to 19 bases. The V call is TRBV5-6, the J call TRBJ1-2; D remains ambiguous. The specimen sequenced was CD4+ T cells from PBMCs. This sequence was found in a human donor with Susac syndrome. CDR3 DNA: TGTGCCAGCAGCCCCAGTGCAAGTGTGCGTTCTAACTATGGCTACACCTTC. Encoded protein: CASSPSASVRSNYGYTF.